Below are 16 T cell receptor beta chains sequenced from a single sample in a study of cytomegalovirus exposure and HLA in healthy donors. PCR employed 60 Vbeta and 13 Jbeta primers. Produced via immunoSEQ multiplex PCR; TCRdb's table is partial and in-frame only. Here the sample spans roughly 140,000 clones, almost 80% being singletons. Sequencing was performed on PBMCs. These receptors all come from a woman aged 40 to 50 in good health and CMV-seropositive.

This clone was detected a few times. The V and J genes are TRBV5-1 and TRBJ1-5; D not resolved. Looked up from germline, CDR1 is SGHRS and CDR2 is YFSETQ. Trimming left V 1 base short and J 3 bases short, with 14 bases between. This CDR3 has 16 residues. CDR3 in DNA: TGCGCCAGCAGCTTGCTTGACAAAGGCCCCAATCAGCCCCAGCATTTT. Encoded protein: CASSLLDKGPNQPQHF.

The V and J genes are TRBV28 and TRBJ2-5; D perhaps matches TRBD1 (6 bases). The DNA end is more similar to TRBJ2-7, so the J call may be wrong. This CDR3 has 13 residues. Germline CDR1 is MDHEN and CDR2 is SYDVKM. CDR3 nucleotide sequence: TGTGCCAGCAGTAGTGGACAGTCCTACGAGCAGTACTTC. Its protein product is CASSSGQSYEQYF.

DNA of the CDR3: TGTGCCAGCAGTTCACCCCGGGACTCGAGAGAGACCCAGTACTTC. It yields the protein CASSSPRDSRETQYF. J is TRBJ2-5 and V is TRBV25-1; TRBD2 might be the D (6 bases). This CDR3 region has 15 residues. Trimming took off 5 bases at V and 4 bases at J, with 17 bases between the two ends. Germline loops: CDR1 MGHDK, CDR2 SYGVNS.

Points on this clone: Compared with germline, one end of the junction differs, possibly owing to a read error. The CDR3 is CSSSRGGNTGELFF. The CDR3 nucleotides are TGTTCCAGCAGCCGAGGGGGGAACACCGGGGAGCTGTTTTTT. The chain combines TRBV7-9 with TRBJ2-2; D possibly corresponds to TRBD1 (6 bases). The CDR3 runs 14 residues. The germline V gene has CDR1 SEHNR and CDR2 FQNEAQ (reference sequence).

A single count supports this clone. The J gene is TRBJ1-1, the V gene TRBV29-1; weak D call: TRBD1 (5 bases). V lost 1 base, J lost 0 bases, and 6 bases lay in between. This CDR3 has 13 residues. CDR1 SQVTM and CDR2 ANQGSEA come from the germline V gene. The DNA for the CDR3 is TGCAGCGTTGAAGGGACACTGAACACTGAAGCTTTCTTT. It codes for CSVEGTLNTEAFF.

The rearrangement joins TRBV19 to TRBJ1-5; 9 bases fit TRBD1. J lost 4 bases, V lost 7 bases, and 8 bases had no gene match. The CDR3 consists of 15 residues. Germline lookup yields CDR1 LNHDA and CDR2 SQIVND (reference sequence). CDR3 coding DNA: TGTGCCAGTACCCAAAGGGACAGGGAAAATCAGCCCCAGCATTTT. Protein sequence: CASTQRDRENQPQHF.

The chain employs TRBV29-1 and TRBJ2-2, with 10 bases fitting TRBD1. CDR3 length: 17 residues. Germline V gene sequence: CDR1 SQVTM, CDR2 ANQGSEA. V shed 2 bases, J shed 6 bases, and the junction held 12 bases outside the gene matches. The CDR3, as DNA: TGCAGCGTTGAAAAATTTTGGGGGACAGGGGTCGCCGGGGAGCTGTTTTTT. Residues: CSVEKFWGTGVAGELFF.

This clone was found once. The rearrangement uses TRBV2 and TRBJ2-1, with D maybe TRBD2 (6 bases). The CDR3 covers 13 residues. Trimming took off 7 bases at V and 8 bases at J, with 15 bases between the two ends. CDR1 and CDR2 from the germline V gene are SNHLY and FYNNEI. CDR3: CASTPRGTDEQFF. CDR3 DNA sequence: TGTGCCAGCACACCGCGGGGCACGGATGAGCAGTTCTTC. Variable domain in full (rest from reference TRBV2 and TRBJ2-1): EPEVTQTPSHQVTQMGQEVILRCVPISNHLYFYWYRQILGQKVEFLVSFYNNEISEKSEIFDDQFSVERPDGSNFTLKIRSTKLEDSAMYFCASTPRGTDEQFFGPGTRLTVL.

This clone was observed a few times. This chain connects TRBV25-1 to TRBJ2-4, with D perhaps TRBD1 (5 bases). Trimming removed 3 bases from V and 0 bases from J, with 9 bases in between. The CDR3 is 15 residues long. Looked up from germline, CDR1 is MGHDK and CDR2 is SYGVNS. The CDR3 DNA reads as TGTGCCAGCAGTGAGACAGTCCTAGCCAAAAACATTCAGTACTTC. It specifies CASSETVLAKNIQYF.

For this clone: Additional DNA sequences in this sample encode the identical CDR3. V is TRBV5-4 and J is TRBJ2-3; 8 positions match TRBD2. The CDR3 has 16 amino acids. The ends lost 1 base at V and 0 bases at J; junction bases unmatched: 4. CDR1 and CDR2 from the germline V gene are SGHNT and YYREEE (reference sequence). The CDR3 protein is CASSLKVAGSTDTQYF. The CDR3 nucleotides read TGTGCCAGCAGCTTGAAGGTAGCGGGGAGCACAGATACGCAGTATTTT.

The rearrangement joins TRBV6-1 to TRBJ1-5; no firm D call. The germline CDR1 and CDR2 sequences are MNHNS and SASEGT. This CDR3 is built from 13 residues. V lost 6 bases and J 10 bases, leaving 16 bases between the germline ends. As DNA, the CDR3 is TGTGCCAGCAGCAGGTTCCAACTGTTACCCCAGCATTTT. Translated: CASSRFQLLPQHF.

The rearrangement links TRBV6-5 to TRBJ2-7; possibly TRBD1 for D (5 bases). The germline V gene encodes CDR1 MNHEY and CDR2 SVGAGI. V dropped 0 bases and J dropped 4 bases, with 7 bases sitting between them. This CDR3 is 13 amino acids long. The CDR3 is CASSYSGRYEQYF. CDR3 DNA: TGTGCCAGCAGTTACTCGGGGCGTTACGAGCAGTACTTC.

For the CDR3, the DNA is TGTGCCAGCAGCGTAACGGGGGACTTCCAAGAGACCCAGTACTTC. This encodes CASSVTGDFQETQYF. The chain has TRBV9 and TRBJ2-5, with a tentative D call TRBD2 (6 bases). The germline CDR1 and CDR2 sequences are SGDLS and YYNGEE. This CDR3 is 15 amino acids long. Trimming took off 1 base at V and 1 base at J, with 11 bases between the two ends. Combining the CDR3 with reference TRBV9 and TRBJ2-5 gives the whole variable domain DSGVTQTPKHLITATGQRVTLRCSPRSGDLSVYWYQQSLDQGLQFLIQYYNGEERAKGNILERFSAQQFPDLHSELNLSSLELGDSALYFCASSVTGDFQETQYFGPGTRLLVL.

This clone turned up a few times. The chain joins TRBV4-1 to TRBJ1-6; tentatively, D is TRBD1 (6 bases). Germline assignment: CDR1 MGHRA and CDR2 YSYEKL. The CDR3 is 14 amino acids. The V gene lost 6 bases and the J gene lost 7 bases, with 13 bases spanning the gap. As DNA, the CDR3 is TGCGCCAGCAGACCCACAGGGAGAAATTCACCCCTCCACTTT. It translates to CASRPTGRNSPLHF.

This clone was observed a handful of times. The chain joins TRBV6-6 to TRBJ2-7; 7 nucleotides align to TRBD1. After removal of 7 bases from V and 1 base from J, the junction contained 13 bases not matched to a gene. Germline V gene lookup returns CDR1 MNHNY and CDR2 SVGAGI (reference sequence). The CDR3 sequence is 16 residues long. CDR3 in amino acids: CASNHVTGLYSYEQYF. In DNA, the CDR3 is TGTGCCAGCAACCACGTGACAGGGTTATATTCCTACGAGCAGTACTTC.

Turning to this clone: The sample contains more than one DNA sequence encoding this CDR3. J is TRBJ2-5 and V is TRBV29-1; perhaps TRBD1 as D (6 bases). The germline gives CDR1 SQVTM, CDR2 ANQGSEA. The CDR3 covers 12 residues. Trimming removed 6 bases at V and 2 bases at J, with 10 bases between. The CDR3 coding sequence is TGCAGCGTGGCCCAGGGGCAAGAGACCCAGTACTTC. Protein product: CSVAQGQETQYF.